Shown below are 19 T cell receptor beta chains from a single sample sequenced in a study of radiotherapy plus CTLA-4 blockade in lung cancer. Only in-frame clones appear in the TCRdb table, and some are missing; sequencing was by immunoSEQ multiplex PCR. The data contain approximately 12,000 clones, around 80% of them singletons. The sample in question was peripheral blood, obtained from a patient treated with radiotherapy plus ipilimumab. These TCRs come from a human donor with non-small cell lung cancer that progressed on radiotherapy plus ipilimumab.

Concerning this clone itself: The same CDR3 also results from other DNA sequences found in this sample. The rearrangement links TRBV5-1 to TRBJ2-3; TRBD2 matches at 8 bases. The length of the CDR3 is 16 residues. CDR1 is SGHRS and CDR2 is YFSETQ in the germline V gene. Trimming took 5 bases from V and 2 from J; bases not matched to a gene: 10. The CDR3 loop reads CASRAGLAGNTDTQYF. DNA for the CDR3: TGCGCCAGCAGGGCCGGATTAGCGGGGAACACAGATACGCAGTATTTT.

This rearrangement joins TRBV7-8 to TRBJ2-7, with D tentatively TRBD1 (6 bases). Between the trimmed V and J ends, which lost 6 bases and 2 bases, there was a span of 17 bases. This CDR3 region has 15 residues. Looked up from germline, CDR1 is SGHVS and CDR2 is FQNEAQ. For the CDR3, the DNA is TGTGCCAGCAGACTGGAAGGACAGTCTACCTACGAGCAGTACTTC. The encoded protein is CASRLEGQSTYEQYF.

The V call is TRBV6-5, the J call TRBJ1-4; D may be TRBD1 (5 bases). The CDR3 is 15 residues long. The germline V and J ends were trimmed by 6 bases and 5 bases, with 16 bases remaining between them. Germline CDR1 reads MNHEY; CDR2 reads SVGAGI. CDR3 loop: CASSPFAGANEKLFF. CDR3 in DNA: TGTGCCAGCAGCCCCTTCGCTGGGGCAAATGAAAAACTGTTTTTT.

The V gene is TRBV1, the J gene TRBJ2-7; the table calls TRBD2, which could not be checked here. TRBV1 is shown as a pseudogene. This CDR3 contains 15 residues. For the CDR3, the DNA is TGCACCAGCAGCCTCCGCGTCGGGGGGGTCTACGAGCAGTACTTC. This translates into CTSSLRVGGVYEQYF.

In its sample, this clone was seen once. This chain links TRBV18 with TRBJ2-6; weak D call: TRBD2 (7 bases). This CDR3 comprises 18 residues. Per the germline V gene, CDR1 is KGHSH and CDR2 is LQKENI. V was trimmed by 5 bases and J by 0 bases, leaving 17 bases between them. CDR3 protein: CASSEGGPRFSGANVLTF. CDR3 nucleotide sequence: TGTGCCAGCTCAGAGGGGGGGCCTCGTTTCTCTGGGGCCAACGTCCTGACTTTC.

CDR3 DNA: TGTGCCACCCAAGAAGGGGGGGGCCATAATTCACCCCTCCACTTT. This codes for CATQEGGGHNSPLHF. The chain joins TRBV6-6 to TRBJ1-6, with D perhaps matching TRBD1 (6 bases). The CDR3 is 15 residues long. CDR1 and CDR2 from the germline V gene are MNHNY and SVGAGI (reference sequence). V lost 10 bases to trimming and J lost 5 bases, with 18 bases between them.

This chain links TRBV5-5 with TRBJ2-6, with D uncertain. The CDR3 consists of 15 residues. Trimming removed 1 base from V and 0 bases from J, with 5 bases in between. Germline values: CDR1 SGHKS, CDR2 YYEKEE (reference sequence). CDR3 residues: CASSLTDSGANVLTF. CDR3 DNA sequence: TGTGCCAGCAGCTTGACGGACTCTGGGGCCAACGTCCTGACTTTC.

The rearrangement joins TRBV5-1 to TRBJ1-4; D remains ambiguous. The CDR3 covers 16 residues. Germline assignment: CDR1 SGHRS and CDR2 YFSETQ. Trimming pared 1 base from V and 2 bases from J, leaving 12 bases between. The DNA for the CDR3 is TGCGCCAGCAGCTTGTCTCCCGGGATTACTAATGAAAAACTGTTTTTT. Amino acids: CASSLSPGITNEKLFF.

This chain joins TRBV7-6 and TRBJ2-7; no reliable D call. V lost 3 bases, J lost 5 bases, and 14 bases lay in between. Germline assignment: CDR1 SGHVS and CDR2 FNYEAQ. The CDR3 is made up of 14 amino acids. This CDR3 is CASSFLAGVNEQYF. CDR3 coding DNA: TGTGCCAGCAGCTTTTTAGCAGGAGTAAACGAGCAGTACTTC.

The chain is built from TRBV11-3 and TRBJ2-6; D unclear. The length of the CDR3 is 16 residues. The ends were cut back, 1 base at V and 1 base at J, with 8 bases in the middle. Looked up from germline, CDR1 is SGHNT and CDR2 is YENEEA. The DNA for the CDR3 is TGTGCCAGCAGCTTAGGTGGCCGGTCTGGGGCCAACGTCCTGACTTTC. This translates into CASSLGGRSGANVLTF.

The chain links TRBV4-1 to TRBJ1-2, with a tentative D call TRBD1 (5 bases). CDR3 length: 14 amino acids. CDR1 is MGHRA and CDR2 is YSYEKL in the germline V gene. Trimming removed 3 bases at V and 1 base at J, with 9 bases between. The DNA of the CDR3 is TGCGCCAGCAGCCATTCTCAGGGTAACTATGGCTACACCTTC. Translated, it gives CASSHSQGNYGYTF.

This clone showed up just once. The rearrangement uses TRBV11-3 and TRBJ2-1; 7 positions agree with TRBD2. CDR1 is SGHNT and CDR2 is YENEEA in the germline V gene. This CDR3 has 17 residues. Germline trimming cut 4 bases from V and 4 bases from J; bases unmatched to any gene: 13. This chain's CDR3 is CASSWGAGRVGYNEQFF. Here the CDR3 DNA reads TGTGCCAGCAGCTGGGGAGCGGGGAGGGTCGGGTACAATGAGCAGTTCTTC.

The CDR3 DNA follows: TGTGCCAGCAGCCCACTGGGGCAGGGGGCGGGTGGCTACACCTTC. It is translated as CASSPLGQGAGGYTF. The chain has TRBV9 and TRBJ1-2; 8 nucleotides align to TRBD1. The CDR3 contains 15 residues. CDR1 SGDLS and CDR2 YYNGEE come from the germline V gene. Germline trimming cut 4 bases from V and 7 bases from J; bases unmatched to any gene: 12.

The chain couples TRBV12-5 to TRBJ1-2; D gene unclear. The CDR3 totals 12 residues. Trimming took 1 base from V and 6 from J, leaving 6 bases between them. Germline values: CDR1 LGHNT, CDR2 FRNRAP. DNA for the CDR3: TGTGCTAGTGGTTTGGAGGTAGATGGCTACACCTTC. It is translated as CASGLEVDGYTF.

This clone was observed a handful of times. The chain joins TRBV29-1 to TRBJ1-2, with 7 positions matching TRBD1. This CDR3 has 14 amino acids. Losses at the gene ends were 6 bases for V and 0 bases for J; bases not matched to a gene: 7. Germline CDR1 is SQVTM and CDR2 is ANQGSEA. CDR3 nucleotide sequence: TGCAGCGTGGCGTCCGGGACAGCTAACTATGGCTACACCTTC. It yields the protein CSVASGTANYGYTF.

The CDR3 region has the DNA TGTGCCAGCAGTGAACCCGGGACGGCGAATCAGCCCCAGCATTTT. Translating gives CASSEPGTANQPQHF. The rearrangement joins TRBV25-1 to TRBJ1-5; D is perhaps TRBD1 (5 bases). The germline V and J ends were trimmed by 2 bases and 4 bases, with 12 bases remaining between them. This CDR3 spans 15 amino acids. Germline CDR1 reads MGHDK; CDR2 reads SYGVNS.

The rearrangement links TRBV7-8 to TRBJ1-3; the D gene is possibly TRBD1 (5 bases). The CDR3 spans 16 residues. The germline gives CDR1 SGHVS, CDR2 FQNEAQ. Trimming left V 1 base short and J 6 bases short, with 16 bases between. The DNA for the CDR3 is TGTGCCAGCAGCTTAGGGGGACCAAAGGTTCTAAACACCATATATTTT. It codes for CASSLGGPKVLNTIYF.

This chain links TRBV19 with TRBJ1-2; possible D gene TRBD1, 5 bases. The germline V gene encodes CDR1 LNHDA and CDR2 SQIVND (reference sequence). The CDR3 runs to 14 residues. With 0 bases removed from V and 2 bases from J, the gap between germline ends came to 7 bases. CDR3 in amino acids: CASSIEKGNYGYTF. The DNA for the CDR3 is TGTGCCAGTAGTATAGAGAAGGGGAACTATGGCTACACCTTC.

CDR3 DNA: TGCGCCAGCAGCTTGGAGTGGGGGTCTGGGGGCTACACCTTC. Protein: CASSLEWGSGGYTF. The chain is built from TRBV5-1 and TRBJ1-2; perhaps TRBD1 as D (5 bases). CDR3 length: 14 amino acids. With 0 bases removed from V and 8 bases from J, the gap between germline ends came to 14 bases. Looked up from germline, CDR1 is SGHRS and CDR2 is YFSETQ.